The T cell receptor beta chain described here comes from a study of metastatic and nonmetastatic thyroid tumors. Whole-study context: Repertoires were compared across blood and tumor or nodule tissue from malignant and benign thyroid patients.

Per the original methods: Differences in CDR3 between clinicopathological groups were drawn on to build a classifier intended to discriminate distant-metastatic papillary thyroid cancer patients. With MiXCR, TCRdb called clones anew from the PCR reads. The V and J calls were determined by TCRdb, not by the authors. The sample has approximately 38,000 clones, approximately 30% seen once. Study outcomes and limitations: The reported finding was significantly higher TCR beta diversity in malignant thyroid tumors relative to benign nodules, in blood and tumor.

No patient received treatment before thyroid surgery. Regarding this clone: Its antigen is as yet unknown.

The sequenced sample was blood. This TCR was sampled from a male donor with papillary thyroid cancer or a benign thyroid nodule (not recorded which). Some clones in this sample may be carry-over from other donors' samples.

Written as DNA, the CDR3 is TGCGCCAGCAGCTTGGCCGGCGGAACTAACTATGGCTACACCTTC. This gives the protein CASSLAGGTNYGYTF. V usage is TRBV5-1 and J usage is TRBJ1-2; D unresolved. Trimming removed 0 bases at V and 0 bases at J, with 9 bases between. Germline lookup yields CDR1 SGHRS and CDR2 YFSETQ. There are 15 residues in the CDR3.